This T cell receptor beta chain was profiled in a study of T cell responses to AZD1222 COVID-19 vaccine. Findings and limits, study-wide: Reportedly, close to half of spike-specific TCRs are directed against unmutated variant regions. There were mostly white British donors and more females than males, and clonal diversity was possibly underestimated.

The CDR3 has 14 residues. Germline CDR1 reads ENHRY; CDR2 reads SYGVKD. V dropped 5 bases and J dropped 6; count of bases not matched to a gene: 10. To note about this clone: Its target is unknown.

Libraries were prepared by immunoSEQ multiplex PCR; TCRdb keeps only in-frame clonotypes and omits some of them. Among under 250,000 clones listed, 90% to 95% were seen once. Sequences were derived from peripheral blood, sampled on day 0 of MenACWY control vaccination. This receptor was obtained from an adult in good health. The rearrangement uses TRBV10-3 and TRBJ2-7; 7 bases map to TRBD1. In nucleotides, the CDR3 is TGTGCCATCAGTCGATCGACAGGGAACAGCGAGCAGTACTTC. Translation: CAISRSTGNSEQYF.